Sequencing of this T cell receptor (beta chain) was carried out in a study of blood T cell repertoires in COVID-19. The length of the CDR3 is 12 residues. V gave up 2 bases and J gave up 4 bases, with 8 bases separating them. CDR1 SQVTM and CDR2 ANQGSEA come from the germline V gene. Only in-frame clones appear in the TCRdb table, and some are missing; sequencing was by immunoSEQ multiplex PCR. Counted here are over 150,000 clones, 80% to 85% occurring once; the ten biggest clones make up approximately 11%. This chain joins TRBV29-1 and TRBJ2-5, with a possible D match to TRBD2 (6 bases). The sequencing input was peripheral blood. The sequence derives from a man in his sixties or seventies with active or convalescent COVID-19. CDR3 sequence reads: CSVERDSETQYF. The CDR3 DNA reads TGCAGCGTTGAAAGGGACTCAGAGACCCAGTACTTC.